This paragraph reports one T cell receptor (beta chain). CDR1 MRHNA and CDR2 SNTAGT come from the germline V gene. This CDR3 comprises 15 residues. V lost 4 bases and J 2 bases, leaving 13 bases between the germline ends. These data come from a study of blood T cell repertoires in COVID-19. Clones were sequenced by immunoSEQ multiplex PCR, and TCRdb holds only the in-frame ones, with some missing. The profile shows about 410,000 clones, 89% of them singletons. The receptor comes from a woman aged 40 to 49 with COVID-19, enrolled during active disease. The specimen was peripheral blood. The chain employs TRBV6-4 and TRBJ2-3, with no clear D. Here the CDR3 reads CASSVDTLYTDTQYF. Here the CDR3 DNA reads TGTGCCAGCAGTGTCGACACCTTGTACACAGATACGCAGTATTTT.